The 21 T cell receptor beta chains presented below share a single source sample, sequenced in a study of persistence of HIV-infected CD4 T cells. Their target antigens are unknown. The stimulus was an HIV-1 Gag 15-mer peptide pool, about 1 ug/peptide/mL. Sorted nonresponding memory CD4+ T cells were CD40L-negative, CD69-negative, CD45RO-high. This was the immunoSEQ version 4 assay in survey mode. Using immunoSEQ multiplex PCR, the repertoire was profiled, and TCRdb retains in-frame clones only, with some absent. Of approximately 34,000 clones listed, 75% to 85% were seen once; the top ten hold roughly 18%. The sequenced sample was CD4+ T cells sorted from PBMCs after 18-hour stimulation, obtained from a patient who received antiretroviral therapy. The origin of the receptors is an adult woman with HIV who was CMV-seropositive.

This clone appeared a single time. The V call is TRBV6-1, the J call TRBJ1-2; 10 positions match TRBD1. The CDR3 length is 14 residues. J gave up 7 bases and V 6 bases, and 8 bases lay outside the gene matches. CDR1 is MNHNS and CDR2 is SASEGT in the germline V gene. The chain's CDR3 is CASSIIGTGAGYTF. CDR3 bases: TGTGCCAGCAGCATCATCGGGACAGGGGCTGGCTACACCTTC.

The genes are TRBV18 and TRBJ1-5, with 10 bases lining up with TRBD1. V dropped 4 bases and J dropped 3; count of bases not matched to a gene: 12. The CDR3 extends over 18 amino acids. Germline V lookup: CDR1 KGHSH, CDR2 LQKENI. CDR3 region: CASSLNRQGASDNQPQHF. The DNA of the CDR3 is TGTGCCAGCTCACTAAACCGACAGGGGGCCTCAGACAATCAGCCCCAGCATTTT. Filled out from reference TRBV18 and TRBJ1-5, the complete variable domain reads NAGVMQNPRHLVRRRGQEARLRCSPMKGHSHVYWYRQLPEEGLKFMVYLQKENIIDESGMPKERFSAEFPKEGPSILRIQQVVRGDSAAYFCASSLNRQGASDNQPQHFGDGTRLSIL.

This clone appeared a few times. The chain recombines TRBV12-3 or TRBV12-4 with TRBJ1-2; 10 nucleotides match TRBD1. The CDR3 consists of 13 residues. V lost 7 bases, J lost 9 bases, and 8 bases stayed unmatched. The CDR3 bases are TGTGCCAGCACCAAATCGGGACAGGGGAGCTACACCTTC. Its translation is CASTKSGQGSYTF.

The V call is TRBV19, the J call TRBJ2-5; unclear D gene. This CDR3 has 13 amino acids. V was shortened by 1 base and J by 1 base, with 4 bases between the two germline ends. Germline CDR1 is LNHDA and CDR2 is SQIVND (reference sequence). The chain's CDR3 is CASSIAIQETQYF. The CDR3, as DNA: TGTGCCAGTAGTATAGCGATCCAAGAGACCCAGTACTTC.

This chain uses TRBV10-3 with TRBJ1-3, with a weak D call TRBD1 (5 bases). V was trimmed by 4 bases and J by 2 bases, leaving 15 bases between them. This CDR3 spans 16 amino acids. CDR1 and CDR2 (germline): ENHRY, SYGVKD. CDR3 sequence (DNA): TGTGCCATCAGTGGGGCAGGGATGATCACTGGAAACACCATATATTTT. Protein sequence: CAISGAGMITGNTIYF.

The sample holds a few counts of this clone. This chain links TRBV16 with TRBJ2-2; D is unresolved. V lost 1 base, J lost 3 bases, and 0 bases lay in between. CDR1 KGHSY and CDR2 FQNENV come from the germline V gene. The CDR3 sequence is 12 residues long. The CDR3 region has the DNA TGTGCCAGCAGCCAATACACCGGGGAGCTGTTTTTT. Its protein product is CASSQYTGELFF. The full variable domain, completed using reference TRBV16 and TRBJ2-2, is GEEVAQTPKHLVRGEGQKAKLYCAPIKGHSYVFWYQQVLKNEFKFLISFQNENVFDETGMPKERFSAKCLPNSPCSLEIQATKLEDSAVYFCASSQYTGELFFGEGSRLTVL.

The rearrangement uses TRBV9 and TRBJ2-3; the match to TRBD2 covers 9 bases. V dropped 2 bases and J dropped 2; count of bases not matched to a gene: 9. The CDR3 runs to 17 residues. In germline, CDR1 is SGDLS, CDR2 YYNGEE. This CDR3 reads CASSVHPAGGLTDTQYF. The CDR3, as DNA: TGTGCCAGCAGCGTTCACCCAGCGGGGGGCCTCACAGATACGCAGTATTTT.

The chain couples TRBV7-8 to TRBJ2-7; possible D gene TRBD2, 6 bases. Germline V gives CDR1 SGHVS, CDR2 FQNEAQ. With 1 base removed from V and 1 base from J, the gap between germline ends came to 20 bases. This CDR3 is 18 amino acids long. The CDR3 DNA is TGTGCCAGCAGCTTAGTGGGAGCGGGTAATACTTTTTCCTACGAGCAGTACTTC. It codes for CASSLVGAGNTFSYEQYF.

This clone was detected a few times. The rearrangement links TRBV2 to TRBJ1-5; D uncertain. The CDR3 covers 14 residues. Trimming removed 0 bases at V and 6 bases at J, with 9 bases between. Germline lookup yields CDR1 SNHLY and CDR2 FYNNEI. The DNA of the CDR3 is TGTGCCAGCAGTGAAGCTCGGGGTGTTCAGCCCCAGCATTTT. Translating gives CASSEARGVQPQHF.

The V and J genes are TRBV5-1 and TRBJ1-1; D is uncertain. V lost 4 bases to trimming and J lost 4 bases, with 14 bases between them. The CDR3 spans 14 residues. Germline lookup yields CDR1 SGHRS and CDR2 YFSETQ. The CDR3 region has the DNA TGCGCCAGCAGCGTCAAGGATATGGGCACTGAAGCTTTCTTT. This codes for CASSVKDMGTEAFF.

This chain connects TRBV10-3 to TRBJ2-5, with 8 bases fitting TRBD1. There are 14 residues in the CDR3. Germline CDR1 reads ENHRY; CDR2 reads SYGVKD. The V gene end was trimmed by 9 bases and the J gene end by 2 bases; junction bases not matched to a gene: 8. CDR3 residues: CAIATGQAQETQYF. DNA of the CDR3: TGTGCCATAGCAACGGGACAGGCACAAGAGACCCAGTACTTC.

The chain couples TRBV29-1 to TRBJ2-3, with 12 bases aligning to TRBD2. This CDR3 contains 17 residues. V lost 7 bases, J lost 5 bases, and 16 bases stayed unmatched. CDR1 and CDR2 from the germline V gene are SQVTM and ANQGSEA. The CDR3 DNA is TGCAGCGCCAAACCCTCCGGGACTAGCGGGCTTGGAGATACGCAGTATTTT. Translation: CSAKPSGTSGLGDTQYF.

This sequence joins TRBV19 and TRBJ2-3; 11 bases are shared with TRBD2. Germline trimming cut 5 bases from V and 3 bases from J; bases unmatched to any gene: 7. Germline assignment: CDR1 LNHDA and CDR2 SQIVND (reference sequence). The CDR3 consists of 16 residues. CDR3 bases: TGTGCCAGTAGTGTCCTAGCGGGGGGTGGTACAGATACGCAGTATTTT. Translated: CASSVLAGGGTDTQYF. The whole variable domain, filled in from reference TRBV19 and TRBJ2-3, reads DGGITQSPKYLFRKEGQNVTLSCEQNLNHDAMYWYRQDPGQGLRLIYYSQIVNDFQKGDIAEGYSVSREKKESFPLTVTSAQKNPTAFYLCASSVLAGGGTDTQYFGPGTRLTVL.

Judged by abundance, this clone is medium-sized. The V call is TRBV4-3, the J call TRBJ1-2, with unresolved D. Germline V gene sequence: CDR1 LGHNA, CDR2 YSLEER. V shed 0 bases and J shed 4 bases, with 6 bases lying between them. The CDR3 loop spans 13 amino acids. The CDR3 here is CASSQDNLYGYTF. The CDR3 nucleotides are TGCGCCAGCAGCCAAGATAACCTCTATGGCTACACCTTC.

The genes are TRBV10-1 and TRBJ2-1; D may be TRBD1 (6 bases). From germline, CDR1 is WNHNN and CDR2 SYGVQD (reference sequence). The CDR3 runs to 18 residues. The V and J ends lost 3 bases and 0 bases respectively, with 18 bases between them. CDR3 bases: TGCGCCAGCAGTGAACACTCCGGGACAAAAAGCTCCTACAATGAGCAGTTCTTC. Its translation: CASSEHSGTKSSYNEQFF.

This clone was counted only a few times. V and J are TRBV2 and TRBJ1-1; unclear D gene. This CDR3 contains 14 residues. Trimming left V 6 bases short and J 2 bases short, with 13 bases between. Germline V lookup: CDR1 SNHLY, CDR2 FYNNEI. CDR3 bases: TGTGCCAGCAGCGGTGGAGGGAGCAACACTGAAGCTTTCTTT. Translating gives CASSGGGSNTEAFF.

V usage is TRBV9 and J usage is TRBJ2-2, with D possibly matching TRBD2 (5 bases). The CDR3 has 16 amino acids. The V gene lost 3 bases and the J gene lost 6 bases, with 18 bases spanning the gap. In germline, CDR1 is SGDLS, CDR2 YYNGEE. CDR3 nucleotides: TGTGCCAGCAGCGGCCCGGGAAATAAGGCCGCCGGGGAGCTGTTTTTT. Translation: CASSGPGNKAAGELFF.

V is TRBV5-1 and J is TRBJ2-5, with D hard to call. Germline-derived CDR1 and CDR2 are SGHRS and YFSETQ. The CDR3 has 11 residues. V lost 5 bases and J lost 5, with 7 bases in between. The CDR3, as DNA: TGCGCCAGCAGTAAGGCGGAGACCCAGTACTTC. Amino acids: CASSKAETQYF.

The V call is TRBV7-6, the J call TRBJ2-7; D possibly corresponds to TRBD1 (7 bases). The V end was cut by 1 base, the J end by 6 bases, with 19 bases between. The CDR3 runs 16 residues. Germline V gene lookup returns CDR1 SGHVS and CDR2 FNYEAQ. The CDR3 region is CASSLDFGGRGSEQYF. Written as DNA, the CDR3 is TGTGCCAGCAGCTTAGATTTCGGGGGCAGGGGGTCCGAGCAGTACTTC.

This sequence joins TRBV10-3 and TRBJ2-3; D is unclear. The CDR3 has 13 residues. The V end was cut by 4 bases, the J end by 0 bases, with 5 bases between. The germline V gene has CDR1 ENHRY and CDR2 SYGVKD. In DNA form, the CDR3 reads TGTGCCATCAGTGTGCGCAGCACAGATACGCAGTATTTT. This sequence encodes CAISVRSTDTQYF.

The gene calls are TRBV4-3 and TRBJ2-7; possible D gene TRBD1, 5 bases. This CDR3 is 15 amino acids long. V was trimmed by 0 bases and J by 6 bases, leaving 15 bases between them. CDR1 is LGHNA, CDR2 YSLEER, per germline. CDR3 protein: CASSQDSAGPGEQYF. CDR3 nucleotides: TGCGCCAGCAGCCAAGATTCGGCAGGGCCGGGCGAGCAGTACTTC.